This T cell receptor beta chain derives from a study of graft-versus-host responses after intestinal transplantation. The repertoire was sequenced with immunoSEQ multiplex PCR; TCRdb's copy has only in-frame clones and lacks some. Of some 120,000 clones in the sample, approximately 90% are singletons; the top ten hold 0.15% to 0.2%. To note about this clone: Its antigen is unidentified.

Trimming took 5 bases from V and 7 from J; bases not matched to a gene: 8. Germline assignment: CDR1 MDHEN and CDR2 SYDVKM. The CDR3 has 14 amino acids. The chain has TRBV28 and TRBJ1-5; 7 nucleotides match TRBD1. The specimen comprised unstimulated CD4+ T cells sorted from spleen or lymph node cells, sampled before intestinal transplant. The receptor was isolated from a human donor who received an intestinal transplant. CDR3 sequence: CASSTDRVAQPQHF. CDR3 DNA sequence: TGTGCCAGCAGTACAGACAGGGTCGCGCAGCCCCAGCATTTT.